The 26 T cell receptor beta chains below come from one sample, sequenced in a study of cytomegalovirus exposure and HLA in healthy donors. The PCR ran on 60 Vbeta and 13 Jbeta primers. Some clones are missing from TCRdb's copy, which holds only in-frame ones; the method was immunoSEQ multiplex PCR. This table has 100,000 to 150,000 clones, about 73% appearing once. Sequenced input: PBMCs. The receptors were gathered from a woman aged 40-49 years in good health and CMV-seronegative.

The chain is built from TRBV9 and TRBJ2-2; D might be TRBD2 (5 bases). Trimming stripped 4 bases from V and 3 bases from J, with 16 bases between. Germline assignment: CDR1 SGDLS and CDR2 YYNGEE. The CDR3 runs to 16 residues. CDR3 sequence (DNA): TGTGCCAGCAGCCCCACCGGGGAGAGGGACACCGGGGAGCTGTTTTTT. It yields the protein CASSPTGERDTGELFF.

CDR3 loop: CASSPRASGYNEQFF. CDR3 nucleotide sequence: TGTGCCAGCAGCCCCCGGGCTAGCGGCTACAATGAGCAGTTCTTC. The chain is built from TRBV7-3 and TRBJ2-1; 7 bases match TRBD2. This CDR3 region has 15 residues. CDR1 SGHTA and CDR2 FQGTGA come from the germline V gene. V lost 5 bases to trimming and J lost 3 bases; unmatched junction nucleotides: 7. The full variable domain, with the rest looked up from reference TRBV7-3 and TRBJ2-1, is GAGVSQTPSNKVTEKGKYVELRCDPISGHTALYWYRQSLGQGPEFLIYFQGTGAADDSGLPNDRFFAVRPEGSVSTLKIQRTERGDSAVYLCASSPRASGYNEQFFGPGTRLTVL.

The V call is TRBV5-1, the J call TRBJ2-7, with D perhaps TRBD1 (6 bases). From germline, CDR1 is SGHRS and CDR2 YFSETQ. The CDR3 consists of 14 residues. The V end was cut by 0 bases, the J end by 5 bases, with 12 bases between. This chain's CDR3 is CASSLDVRGDEQYF. CDR3 nucleotide sequence: TGCGCCAGCAGCTTGGATGTCAGGGGAGACGAGCAGTACTTC.

The chain combines TRBV5-1 with TRBJ2-7; TRBD2 matches at 9 bases. The J segment lost 5 bases and the V segment lost 5 bases, leaving 11 bases of the junction unmatched. Germline-derived CDR1 and CDR2 are SGHRS and YFSETQ. This CDR3 spans 15 amino acids. CDR3 DNA: TGCGCCAGCAGGCATGGTGCGGGAGGGCCCAACGAGCAGTACTTC. Its translation: CASRHGAGGPNEQYF.

The chain recombines TRBV5-8 with TRBJ2-1; TRBD2 is a possible D gene (6 bases). The CDR3 runs 19 residues. Germline V gives CDR1 SGHTS, CDR2 YDEGEE. Trimming stripped 8 bases from V and 0 bases from J, with 27 bases between. CDR3 sequence (DNA): TGTGCCAGTACCCAAGCGGGTCGGACATACACGAGCTCCTACAATGAGCAGTTCTTC. It yields the protein CASTQAGRTYTSSYNEQFF.

This clone was found once. The rearrangement links TRBV19 to TRBJ1-1; TRBD1 might be the D (5 bases). The V and J ends lost 6 bases and 1 base respectively, with 9 bases between them. The CDR3 totals 13 residues. Germline CDR1 and CDR2: LNHDA and SQIVND (reference sequence). CDR3 region: CASSLDRNTEAFF. The CDR3 bases are TGTGCCAGTAGCCTAGACAGGAACACTGAAGCTTTCTTT.

This chain connects TRBV10-2 to TRBJ1-1; D is undetermined. The CDR3 extends over 12 amino acids. The V gene's germline CDR1 is WSHSY and CDR2 SAAADI. The germline V and J ends were trimmed by 10 bases and 1 base, with 10 bases remaining between them. The CDR3, as DNA: TGCGCCACCCGGGTGGGGAACACTGAAGCTTTCTTT. Protein sequence: CATRVGNTEAFF.

This clone has just one count. This chain's CDR3 is CASAPGGKETQYF. In DNA, the CDR3 is TGTGCCAGCGCCCCGGGGGGTAAAGAGACCCAGTACTTC. The chain couples TRBV27 to TRBJ2-5; 7 positions agree with TRBD2. The V segment lost 8 bases and the J segment 3 bases; nucleotides outside the gene matches: 6. The CDR3 is 13 amino acids. Germline V CDR1 and CDR2: MNHEY, SMNVEV (reference sequence).

V and J are TRBV5-1 and TRBJ2-6, with 8 bases aligning to TRBD1. The V gene's germline CDR1 is SGHRS and CDR2 YFSETQ. The trim removed 5 bases at V and 1 base at J, leaving 14 bases unmatched. This CDR3 comprises 19 residues. In DNA, the CDR3 is TGCGCCAGCAGAGCAAACCGGGACAGGCCGGAATCTGGGGCCAACGTCCTGACTTTC. Its protein product is CASRANRDRPESGANVLTF.

V is TRBV2 and J is TRBJ1-1; perhaps TRBD1 as D (6 bases). Trimming cost V 7 bases and J 5 bases, with 14 bases left between them. Germline V gene data show CDR1 as SNHLY and CDR2 as FYNNEI. The CDR3 totals 13 residues. The CDR3 DNA follows: TGTGCCAGCAAACGGGACAAGAGAACTGAAGCTTTCTTT. This gives the protein CASKRDKRTEAFF.

The V gene is TRBV28, the J gene TRBJ1-3; D is undetermined. V shed 9 bases and J shed 4 bases, with 10 bases lying between them. The germline CDR1 and CDR2 sequences are MDHEN and SYDVKM. The CDR3 sequence is 12 residues long. The CDR3 coding sequence is TGTGCCAGTTTTCGAGCCGGAAACACCATATATTTT. It yields the protein CASFRAGNTIYF.

This rearrangement joins TRBV6-1 to TRBJ1-1; D perhaps matches TRBD1 (5 bases). The CDR3 is 13 amino acids. From germline, CDR1 is MNHNS and CDR2 SASEGT. Trimming removed 7 bases from V and 6 bases from J, with 15 bases in between. Here the CDR3 reads CASNREKGAEAFF. The CDR3 DNA sequence: TGTGCCAGCAACCGGGAGAAAGGGGCTGAAGCTTTCTTT.

J is TRBJ1-5 and V is TRBV12-5; D is undetermined. This CDR3 comprises 13 residues. Germline loops: CDR1 LGHNT, CDR2 FRNRAP. V lost 1 base and J lost 7, with 8 bases in between. The CDR3 DNA sequence: TGTGCTAGTGGTTTGGGAGGCTCGCAGCCCCAGCATTTT. This gives the protein CASGLGGSQPQHF.

This chain connects TRBV5-4 to TRBJ2-4; possibly TRBD2 for D (6 bases). This CDR3 contains 13 residues. V was clipped by 5 bases and J by 4 bases, with 10 bases between them. Looked up from germline, CDR1 is SGHNT and CDR2 is YYREEE (reference sequence). This chain's CDR3 is CASRPREKNIQYF. In DNA, the CDR3 is TGTGCCAGCAGACCCCGGGAGAAAAACATTCAGTACTTC.

This chain joins TRBV18 and TRBJ1-2; no definite D call. Germline assignment: CDR1 KGHSH and CDR2 LQKENI. The ends were cut back, 2 bases at V and 8 bases at J, with 27 bases in the middle. This CDR3 comprises 18 residues. In DNA form, the CDR3 reads TGTGCCAGCTCACCAAGGTCGGATTCCCCCCAAGGACTTTACGGCTACACCTTC. Its protein product is CASSPRSDSPQGLYGYTF.

This rearrangement joins TRBV25-1 to TRBJ1-1, with 8 bases that match TRBD1. The trim removed 8 bases at V and 0 bases at J, leaving 8 bases unmatched. Germline V lookup: CDR1 MGHDK, CDR2 SYGVNS. CDR3 size: 15 residues. For the CDR3, the DNA is TGTGCCAGCGGAGGGACAGGTCTCATGAACACTGAAGCTTTCTTT. Its translation: CASGGTGLMNTEAFF.

The rearrangement links TRBV10-1 to TRBJ2-7; TRBD2 is a possible D gene (6 bases). CDR3 length: 14 amino acids. Germline CDR1 and CDR2: WNHNN and SYGVQD (reference sequence). The V gene lost 3 bases and the J gene lost 1 base, with 10 bases spanning the gap. The CDR3 region has the DNA TGCGCCAGCAGTGATTCCGGGAGTTCCTACGAGCAGTACTTC. Protein: CASSDSGSSYEQYF.

The rearrangement joins TRBV11-2 to TRBJ1-2; TRBD1 matches at 8 bases. The length of the CDR3 is 14 residues. V was pared by 7 bases and J by 3 bases, with 7 bases of the junction left unmatched. Germline-derived CDR1 and CDR2 are SGHAT and FQNNGV. The CDR3 region is CASTHRGADYGYTF. In DNA, the CDR3 is TGTGCCAGCACCCACAGGGGGGCCGACTATGGCTACACCTTC. The whole variable domain, filled in from reference TRBV11-2 and TRBJ1-2, reads EAGVAQSPRYKIIEKRQSVAFWCNPISGHATLYWYQQILGQGPKLLIQFQNNGVVDDSQLPKDRFSAERLKGVDSTLKIQPAKLEDSAVYLCASTHRGADYGYTFGSGTRLTVV.

In this sample, this clone turned up a few times. This chain uses TRBV4-3 with TRBJ2-2, with D perhaps TRBD2 (5 bases). Germline CDR1 LGHNA, CDR2 YSLEER. The CDR3 has 14 amino acids. The germline V and J ends were trimmed by 6 bases and 3 bases, with 11 bases remaining between them. The CDR3 spells CASRLDFYTGELFF. CDR3 nucleotides: TGCGCCAGCAGGTTGGACTTCTACACCGGGGAGCTGTTTTTT.

The chain is built from TRBV7-3 and TRBJ1-2; D gene unclear. V lost 0 bases, J lost 4 bases, and 15 bases lay in between. The CDR3 is 16 amino acids. CDR1 SGHTA and CDR2 FQGTGA come from the germline V gene. The CDR3 coding sequence is TGTGCCAGCAGCTTAACGGGCGGGGAGGTTCGCTATGGCTACACCTTC. Protein: CASSLTGGEVRYGYTF.

This sequence joins TRBV19 and TRBJ1-5; D call uncertain. The CDR3 sequence is 13 residues long. Trimming cost V 7 bases and J 7 bases, with 14 bases left between them. Germline CDR1 and CDR2: LNHDA and SQIVND (reference sequence). The DNA of the CDR3 is TGTGCCAGTAATAAGGGAGAAGAGCAGCCCCAGCATTTT. Amino acid sequence: CASNKGEEQPQHF.

The count of this clone is one. This chain uses TRBV4-1 with TRBJ1-1; TRBD1 aligns across 9 bases. The V gene's germline CDR1 is MGHRA and CDR2 YSYEKL. The CDR3 runs 14 residues. Germline trimming cut 5 bases from V and 4 bases from J; bases unmatched to any gene: 5. For the CDR3, the DNA is TGCGCCAGCAGCTTACAGGGGGCGAGCACTGAAGCTTTCTTT. This codes for CASSLQGASTEAFF.

The chain has TRBV19 and TRBJ2-1; 15 nucleotides line up with TRBD2. Germline trimming cut 5 bases from V and 7 bases from J; bases unmatched to any gene: 6. The CDR3 extends over 16 amino acids. From germline, CDR1 is LNHDA and CDR2 SQIVND (reference sequence). The CDR3 region is CASSASGTSGRNEQFF. For the CDR3, the DNA is TGTGCCAGTAGTGCTTCCGGGACTAGCGGGAGGAATGAGCAGTTCTTC.

The chain links TRBV11-2 to TRBJ1-5, with 7 bases lining up with TRBD1. Germline V lookup: CDR1 SGHAT, CDR2 FQNNGV. The CDR3 covers 14 residues. The junction had 3 bases not matched to a gene; V was cut back by 0 bases and J by 7 bases. Here the CDR3 DNA reads TGTGCCAGCAGCTTAGATACAGGGGTCCAGCCCCAGCATTTT. Translated, it gives CASSLDTGVQPQHF.

V is TRBV11-2 and J is TRBJ1-5; 7 positions agree with TRBD1. The germline gives CDR1 SGHAT, CDR2 FQNNGV. V shed 5 bases, J shed 2 bases, and the junction held 6 bases outside the gene matches. This CDR3 is 15 amino acids long. CDR3 in amino acids: CASSASGTGNQPQHF. CDR3 nucleotide sequence: TGTGCCAGCAGCGCTTCGGGGACAGGCAATCAGCCCCAGCATTTT.

This clone showed up just once. The chain carries TRBV7-2 and TRBJ2-7; D is perhaps TRBD1 (6 bases). Between the trimmed V and J ends, which lost 6 bases and 3 bases, there was a span of 12 bases. CDR1 and CDR2 (germline): SGHTA, FQGNSA. The CDR3 totals 13 residues. This chain's CDR3 is CASSPSTGYEQYF. The CDR3 region has the DNA TGTGCCAGCAGTCCGTCGACAGGCTACGAGCAGTACTTC. Filled out from reference TRBV7-2 and TRBJ2-7, the complete variable domain reads GAGVSQSPSNKVTEKGKDVELRCDPISGHTALYWYRQSLGQGLEFLIYFQGNSAPDKSGLPSDRFSAERTGGSVSTLTIQRTQQEDSAVYLCASSPSTGYEQYFGPGTRLTVT.